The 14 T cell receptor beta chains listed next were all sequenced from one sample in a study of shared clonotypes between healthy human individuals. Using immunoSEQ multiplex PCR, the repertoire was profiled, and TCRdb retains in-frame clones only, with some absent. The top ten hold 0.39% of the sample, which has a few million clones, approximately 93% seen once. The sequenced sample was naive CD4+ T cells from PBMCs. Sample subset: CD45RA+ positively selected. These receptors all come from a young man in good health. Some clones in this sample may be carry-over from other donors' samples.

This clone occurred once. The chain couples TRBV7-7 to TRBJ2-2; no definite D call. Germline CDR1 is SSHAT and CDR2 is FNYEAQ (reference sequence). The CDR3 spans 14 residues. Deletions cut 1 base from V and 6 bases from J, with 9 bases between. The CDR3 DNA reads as TGTGCCAGCAGCTTAGAAAAGAAGTCCGGGGAGCTGTTTTTT. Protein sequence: CASSLEKKSGELFF.

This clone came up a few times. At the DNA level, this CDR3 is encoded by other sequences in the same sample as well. CDR3 bases: TGTGCCAGCAGCGTAGTTGCGGGAGCCACAGATACGCAGTATTTT. Its protein is CASSVVAGATDTQYF. The chain recombines TRBV9 with TRBJ2-3, with 7 bases fitting TRBD2. Trimming took 0 bases from V and 2 from J; bases not matched to a gene: 3. The CDR3 runs to 15 residues. Per the germline V gene, CDR1 is SGDLS and CDR2 is YYNGEE.

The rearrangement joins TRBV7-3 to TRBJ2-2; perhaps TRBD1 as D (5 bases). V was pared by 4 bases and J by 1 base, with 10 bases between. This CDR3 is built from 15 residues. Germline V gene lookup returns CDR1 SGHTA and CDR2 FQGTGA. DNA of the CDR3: TGTGCCAGCAGCTCCAGGGTCGGGAACACCGGGGAGCTGTTTTTT. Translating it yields CASSSRVGNTGELFF.

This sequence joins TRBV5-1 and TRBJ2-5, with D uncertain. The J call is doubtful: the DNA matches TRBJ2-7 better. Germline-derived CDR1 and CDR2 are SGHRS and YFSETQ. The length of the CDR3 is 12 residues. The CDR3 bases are TGCGCCAGCAGCCCCGACCCATACGAGCAGTACTTC. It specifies CASSPDPYEQYF.

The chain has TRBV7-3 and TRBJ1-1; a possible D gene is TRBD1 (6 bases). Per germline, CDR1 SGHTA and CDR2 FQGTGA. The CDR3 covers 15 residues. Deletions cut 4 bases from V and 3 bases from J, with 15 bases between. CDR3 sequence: CASSSSGTRDTEAFF. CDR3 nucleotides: TGTGCCAGCAGCTCCTCCGGGACAAGGGACACTGAAGCTTTCTTT.

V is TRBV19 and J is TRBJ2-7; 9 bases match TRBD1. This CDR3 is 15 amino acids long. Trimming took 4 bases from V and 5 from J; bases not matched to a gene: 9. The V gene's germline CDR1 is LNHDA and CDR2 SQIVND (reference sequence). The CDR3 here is CASSTTGTGIHEQYF. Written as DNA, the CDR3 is TGTGCCAGTAGTACAACCGGGACAGGGATCCACGAGCAGTACTTC.

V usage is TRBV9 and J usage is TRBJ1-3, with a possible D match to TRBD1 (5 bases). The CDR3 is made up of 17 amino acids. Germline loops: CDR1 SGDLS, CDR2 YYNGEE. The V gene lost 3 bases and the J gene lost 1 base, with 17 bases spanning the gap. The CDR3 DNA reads TGTGCCAGCAGCGCTCAGCCGCGGGGACCTTCTGGAAACACCATATATTTT. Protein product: CASSAQPRGPSGNTIYF.

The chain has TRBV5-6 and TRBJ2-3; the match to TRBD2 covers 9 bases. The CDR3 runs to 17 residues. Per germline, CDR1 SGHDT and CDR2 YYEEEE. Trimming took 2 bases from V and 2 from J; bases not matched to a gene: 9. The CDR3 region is CASSLGGRGRNTDTQYF. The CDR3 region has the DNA TGTGCCAGCAGCTTAGGCGGGAGGGGCCGAAACACAGATACGCAGTATTTT.

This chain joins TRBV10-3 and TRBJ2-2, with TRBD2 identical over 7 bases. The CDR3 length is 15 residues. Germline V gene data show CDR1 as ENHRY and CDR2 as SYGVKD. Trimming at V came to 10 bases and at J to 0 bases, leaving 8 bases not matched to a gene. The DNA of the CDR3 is TGTGCCACGGGTTGGGGGGGATCGAACACCGGGGAGCTGTTTTTT. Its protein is CATGWGGSNTGELFF.

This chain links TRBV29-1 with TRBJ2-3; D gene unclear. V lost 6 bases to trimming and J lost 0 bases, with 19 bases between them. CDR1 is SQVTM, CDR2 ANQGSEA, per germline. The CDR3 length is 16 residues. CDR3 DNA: TGCAGCGTGGCCTTTGTGGCCTGGCCTAGCACAGATACGCAGTATTTT. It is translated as CSVAFVAWPSTDTQYF.

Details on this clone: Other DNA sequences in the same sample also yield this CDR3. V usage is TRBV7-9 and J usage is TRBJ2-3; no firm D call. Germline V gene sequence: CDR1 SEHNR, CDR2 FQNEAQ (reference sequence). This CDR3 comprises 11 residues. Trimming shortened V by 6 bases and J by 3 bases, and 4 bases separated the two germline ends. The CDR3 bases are TGTGCCAGCAGTTCTACAGATACGCAGTATTTT. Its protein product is CASSSTDTQYF.

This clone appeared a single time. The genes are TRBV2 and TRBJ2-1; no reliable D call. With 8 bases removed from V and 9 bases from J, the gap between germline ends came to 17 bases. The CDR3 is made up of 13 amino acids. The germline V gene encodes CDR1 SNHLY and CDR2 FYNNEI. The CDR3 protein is CASRSQGPGEQFF. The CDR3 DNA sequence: TGTGCCAGCCGATCTCAAGGGCCGGGTGAGCAGTTCTTC.

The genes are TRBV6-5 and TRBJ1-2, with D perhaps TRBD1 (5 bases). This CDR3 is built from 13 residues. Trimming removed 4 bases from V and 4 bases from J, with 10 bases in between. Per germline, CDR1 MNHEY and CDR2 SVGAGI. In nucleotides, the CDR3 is TGTGCCAGCAGTTCGCCAGGGACCTATGGCTACACCTTC. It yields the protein CASSSPGTYGYTF.

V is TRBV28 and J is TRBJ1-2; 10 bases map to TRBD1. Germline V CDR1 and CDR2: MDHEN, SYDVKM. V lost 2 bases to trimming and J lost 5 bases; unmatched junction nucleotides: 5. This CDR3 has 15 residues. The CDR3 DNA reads TGTGCCAGCAGTTTAACCCCGGACAGGGGGTATGGCTACACCTTC. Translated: CASSLTPDRGYGYTF.